Listed here are 21 T cell receptor beta chains from one sample, sequenced in a study of blood T cell repertoires in COVID-19. Clones were read by immunoSEQ multiplex PCR, and TCRdb kept only the in-frame ones, dropping some. The sample has tens of thousands of clones, around 80% seen once. Specimen: peripheral blood. These receptors were taken from a woman older than 75 with acute or convalescent COVID-19.

This rearrangement joins TRBV3-1 (or the pseudogene TRBV3-2) to TRBJ1-6, with D possibly TRBD1 on 6 matching bases. The CDR3 covers 15 residues. Germline assignment: CDR1 LGHDT and CDR2 YNNKEL (reference sequence). The germline V and J ends were trimmed by 4 bases and 7 bases, with 14 bases remaining between them. The CDR3 here is CASSPTLQGNSPLHF. The CDR3 region has the DNA TGTGCCAGCAGCCCTACGTTACAGGGCAATTCACCCCTCCACTTT.

The chain has TRBV6-2 or TRBV6-3 and TRBJ1-3; D remains ambiguous. The CDR3 consists of 15 residues. Germline CDR1 is MNHEY and CDR2 is SVGEGT. The V gene lost 3 bases and the J gene lost 0 bases, with 9 bases spanning the gap. CDR3 residues: CASSYGGSSGNTIYF. The CDR3 nucleotides read TGTGCCAGCAGTTATGGTGGGAGCTCTGGAAACACCATATATTTT.

This clone was counted between two and nine times. This sequence joins TRBV6-5 and TRBJ2-2; D possibly corresponds to TRBD2 (5 bases). Germline CDR1 MNHEY, CDR2 SVGAGI. The germline V and J ends were trimmed by 6 bases and 3 bases, with 8 bases remaining between them. The CDR3 runs 13 residues. In DNA form, the CDR3 reads TGTGCCAGCAGCCGGGGTTACACCGGGGAGCTGTTTTTT. This encodes CASSRGYTGELFF.

The rearrangement joins TRBV9 to TRBJ1-1; D unclear. Germline V gene sequence: CDR1 SGDLS, CDR2 YYNGEE. With 2 bases removed from V and 7 bases from J, the gap between germline ends came to 21 bases. The CDR3 totals 16 residues. In DNA, the CDR3 is TGTGCCAGCAGCGTGAGGTTAGGAACCCAACAAGGTGAAGCTTTCTTT. It translates to CASSVRLGTQQGEAFF. Using reference TRBV9 and TRBJ1-1 for the parts outside the CDR3, the full variable domain is DSGVTQTPKHLITATGQRVTLRCSPRSGDLSVYWYQQSLDQGLQFLIQYYNGEERAKGNILERFSAQQFPDLHSELNLSSLELGDSALYFCASSVRLGTQQGEAFFGQGTRLTVV.

The chain recombines TRBV29-1 with TRBJ2-7; D possibly corresponds to TRBD1 (6 bases). Germline-derived CDR1 and CDR2 are SQVTM and ANQGSEA. CDR3 length equals 12 residues. Trimming took 4 bases from V and 4 from J, leaving 11 bases between them. In DNA, the CDR3 is TGCAGCGTTGTACAGGGCCAGTACGAGCAGTACTTC. This gives the protein CSVVQGQYEQYF.

V and J are TRBV30 and TRBJ2-5; tentatively, D is TRBD2 (6 bases). Germline loops: CDR1 GTSNPN, CDR2 SVGIG (reference sequence). V lost 3 bases and J 2 bases, leaving 7 bases between the germline ends. This CDR3 has 12 amino acids. The CDR3 loop is CAWRRGQETQYF. The DNA of the CDR3 is TGTGCCTGGAGGCGGGGACAAGAGACCCAGTACTTC.

The chain recombines TRBV18 with TRBJ1-3; D possibly corresponds to TRBD1 (5 bases). The V and J ends lost 3 bases and 7 bases respectively, with 13 bases between them. This CDR3 has 14 amino acids. Germline assignment: CDR1 KGHSH and CDR2 LQKENI. The CDR3 nucleotides read TGTGCCAGCTCACCGCCGGCAGGGATCAACACCATATATTTT. Translating gives CASSPPAGINTIYF. The full variable domain, rest sourced from reference TRBV18 and TRBJ1-3, is NAGVMQNPRHLVRRRGQEARLRCSPMKGHSHVYWYRQLPEEGLKFMVYLQKENIIDESGMPKERFSAEFPKEGPSILRIQQVVRGDSAAYFCASSPPAGINTIYFGEGSWLTVV.

V and J are TRBV27 and TRBJ2-7, with TRBD2 matching over 7 bases. The germline V gene encodes CDR1 MNHEY and CDR2 SMNVEV (reference sequence). The CDR3 has 14 residues. With 3 bases clipped from V and 2 bases from J, the junction kept 4 bases outside the gene matches. This CDR3 reads CASSFVAGAYEQYF. CDR3 nucleotides: TGTGCCAGCAGTTTTGTGGCGGGAGCCTACGAGCAGTACTTC.

This clone came up many times. The chain is built from TRBV9 and TRBJ2-1, with 9 bases matching TRBD2. CDR1 and CDR2 from the germline V gene are SGDLS and YYNGEE. The CDR3 loop spans 17 amino acids. J was trimmed by 4 bases and V by 1 base; bases with no gene match: 9. This CDR3 is CASSVIAQGLAYNEQFF. The CDR3 coding sequence is TGTGCCAGCAGCGTAATCGCTCAAGGACTAGCGTACAATGAGCAGTTCTTC. The full variable domain, its missing parts supplied by reference TRBV9 and TRBJ2-1, is DSGVTQTPKHLITATGQRVTLRCSPRSGDLSVYWYQQSLDQGLQFLIQYYNGEERAKGNILERFSAQQFPDLHSELNLSSLELGDSALYFCASSVIAQGLAYNEQFFGPGTRLTVL.

This clone has just one count. The J gene is TRBJ1-5, the V gene TRBV5-6; 8 positions match TRBD1. The J segment lost 2 bases and the V segment lost 3 bases, leaving 7 bases of the junction unmatched. The V gene's germline CDR1 is SGHDT and CDR2 YYEEEE. The CDR3 sequence is 16 residues long. The CDR3 DNA is TGTGCCAGCAGCTCTAACAGGGGGTATGGCAATCAGCCCCAGCATTTT. This translates into CASSSNRGYGNQPQHF.

The chain recombines TRBV2 with TRBJ2-5, with 9 bases matching TRBD1. The CDR3 is 15 amino acids. Looked up from germline, CDR1 is SNHLY and CDR2 is FYNNEI. J gave up 5 bases and V 6 bases, and 10 bases lay outside the gene matches. For the CDR3, the DNA is TGTGCCAGCAGGTTTGGACAGGGGCTTTGGGAGACCCAGTACTTC. Its protein product is CASRFGQGLWETQYF.

J is TRBJ1-5 and V is TRBV27; D call uncertain. Germline values: CDR1 MNHEY, CDR2 SMNVEV (reference sequence). CDR3 length: 12 residues. The V and J ends lost 8 bases and 7 bases respectively, with 12 bases between them. The CDR3 DNA reads TGTGCCAGCGGAAGGAGCGGGCAGCCCCAGCATTTT. Amino acid sequence: CASGRSGQPQHF.

The J gene is TRBJ1-1, the V gene TRBV5-1; TRBD1 matches 12 bases. This CDR3 has 16 amino acids. Germline CDR1 is SGHRS and CDR2 is YFSETQ. Trimming removed 0 bases from V and 4 bases from J; junction bases left unmatched: 4. For the CDR3, the DNA is TGCGCCAGCAGCTTGGCAGGGACAGGGGGCATCACTGAAGCTTTCTTT. It is translated as CASSLAGTGGITEAFF. Filled out from reference TRBV5-1 and TRBJ1-1, the complete variable domain reads KAGVTQTPRYLIKTRGQQVTLSCSPISGHRSVSWYQQTPGQGLQFLFEYFSETQRNKGNFPGRFSGRQFSNSRSEMNVSTLELGDSALYLCASSLAGTGGITEAFFGQGTRLTVV.

This clone was seen only once. The J gene is TRBJ2-5, the V gene TRBV14, with 7 bases aligning to TRBD1. Trimming removed 3 bases from V and 6 bases from J; junction bases left unmatched: 10. Germline CDR1 and CDR2: SGHDN and FVKESK. The CDR3 sequence is 15 residues long. Here the CDR3 DNA reads TGTGCCAGCAGCCACCGACAGGGTGTTGGGAAGACCCAGTACTTC. Translated, it gives CASSHRQGVGKTQYF.

This rearrangement joins TRBV5-1 to TRBJ2-7, with D tentatively TRBD1 (6 bases). The CDR3 has 16 amino acids. Germline V gives CDR1 SGHRS, CDR2 YFSETQ. V lost 2 bases and J lost 2, with 17 bases in between. The CDR3 bases are TGCGCCAGCAGCTTATTCGGCCGAACAGGGCCCTACGAGCAGTACTTC. Protein: CASSLFGRTGPYEQYF. Using reference TRBV5-1 and TRBJ2-7 for the parts outside the CDR3, the full variable domain is KAGVTQTPRYLIKTRGQQVTLSCSPISGHRSVSWYQQTPGQGLQFLFEYFSETQRNKGNFPGRFSGRQFSNSRSEMNVSTLELGDSALYLCASSLFGRTGPYEQYFGPGTRLTVT.

This chain links TRBV19 with TRBJ1-1; no reliable D call. V was shortened by 2 bases and J by 0 bases, with 7 bases between the two germline ends. Germline V gives CDR1 LNHDA, CDR2 SQIVND (reference sequence). This CDR3 is 14 amino acids long. CDR3 nucleotides: TGTGCCAGTAGTATAACCGGTATGAACACTGAAGCTTTCTTT. This codes for CASSITGMNTEAFF.

V is TRBV29-1 and J is TRBJ2-3; 7 nucleotides line up with TRBD2. Germline values: CDR1 SQVTM, CDR2 ANQGSEA. CDR3 length: 15 amino acids. J was trimmed by 4 bases and V by 5 bases; bases with no gene match: 12. CDR3 amino acids: CSVRHGGVGADTQYF. The CDR3 coding sequence is TGCAGCGTTCGTCATGGGGGGGTCGGGGCAGATACGCAGTATTTT.

This chain links TRBV28 with TRBJ2-4; 12 nucleotides align to TRBD2. CDR1 MDHEN and CDR2 SYDVKM come from the germline V gene. The CDR3 sequence is 18 residues long. After removal of 6 bases from V and 0 bases from J, the junction contained 9 bases not matched to a gene. CDR3 protein: CASRTSGRGGGAKNIQYF. In DNA, the CDR3 is TGTGCCAGCAGGACTAGCGGGAGAGGGGGGGGAGCCAAAAACATTCAGTACTTC.

CDR3 sequence reads: CASRGANYGYTF. CDR3 nucleotide sequence: TGCGCCAGCCGGGGGGCCAACTATGGCTACACCTTC. The rearrangement links TRBV5-1 to TRBJ1-2; possibly TRBD1 for D (6 bases). This CDR3 comprises 12 residues. Trimming removed 7 bases from V and 2 bases from J, with 9 bases in between. Germline V gene lookup returns CDR1 SGHRS and CDR2 YFSETQ.

V usage is TRBV10-3 and J usage is TRBJ2-1, with TRBD2 matching 10 bases. The V gene's germline CDR1 is ENHRY and CDR2 SYGVKD. The CDR3 length is 12 residues. The junction had 9 bases not matched to a gene; V was cut back by 7 bases and J by 15 bases. The CDR3, as DNA: TGTGCCATCACAAAACCGGGACTAGCGCCGTTCTTC. Translation: CAITKPGLAPFF.

The count of this clone is one. The chain is built from TRBV28 and TRBJ2-7; 10 positions agree with TRBD1. The CDR3 loop spans 15 amino acids. V shed 6 bases and J 2 bases; nucleotides not matched to a gene: 7. Germline V gene sequence: CDR1 MDHEN, CDR2 SYDVKM. The DNA for the CDR3 is TGTGCCAGCAGCCGGGGACAGGGGTCCCCCTACGAGCAGTACTTC. Amino acids: CASSRGQGSPYEQYF.